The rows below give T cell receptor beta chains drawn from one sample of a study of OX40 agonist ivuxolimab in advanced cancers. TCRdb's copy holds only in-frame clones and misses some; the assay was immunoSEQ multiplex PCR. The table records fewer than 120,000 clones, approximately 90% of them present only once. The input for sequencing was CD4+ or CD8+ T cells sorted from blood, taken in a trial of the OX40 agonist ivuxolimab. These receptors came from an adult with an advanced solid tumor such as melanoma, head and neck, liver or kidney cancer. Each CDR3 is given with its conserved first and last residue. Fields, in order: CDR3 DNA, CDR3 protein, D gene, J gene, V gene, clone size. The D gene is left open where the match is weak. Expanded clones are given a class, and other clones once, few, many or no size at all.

DNA: TGTGCCAGCAGCTCCGACAGGGGCACTGAAGCTTTCTTT; CDR3: CASSSDRGTEAFF; D: TRBD1; J: TRBJ1-1; V: TRBV7-2; size: NA
DNA: TGTGCCAGCAGCCGTAGCGGGGGGGCCAACTACGAGCAGTACTTC; CDR3: CASSRSGGANYEQYF; D: TRBD2; J: TRBJ2-7; V: TRBV11-2; size: NA
DNA: TGCGCCAGCAGCCAGTCTCCGGGACAGGGGGCGAACACCGGGGAGCTGTTTTTT; CDR3: CASSQSPGQGANTGELFF; D: TRBD1; J: TRBJ2-2; V: TRBV4-3; size: NA
DNA: TGTGCCAGCAGCTTGGGCAGCGTCCTCTATGGCTACACCTTC; CDR3: CASSLGSVLYGYTF; D: NA; J: TRBJ1-2; V: TRBV11-1; size: NA
DNA: TGTGCCAGCAGCTTCACAGGGGGAACTAACACCGGGGAGCTGTTTTTT; CDR3: CASSFTGGTNTGELFF; D: TRBD1; J: TRBJ2-2; V: TRBV7-3; size: once
DNA: TGTGCCAGCTCACCCCTATCAAGGGATGATCAGCCCCAGCATTTT; CDR3: CASSPLSRDDQPQHF; D: NA; J: TRBJ1-5; V: TRBV18; size: NA
DNA: TGTGCCGTAGCTGATCTGGGAAACACCATATATTTT; CDR3: CAVADLGNTIYF; D: NA; J: TRBJ1-3; V: TRBV7-9; size: NA
DNA: TGTGCCAGCAGTAGGGTCGGGGCCAACGTCCTGACTTTC; CDR3: CASSRVGANVLTF; D: NA; J: TRBJ2-6; V: TRBV7-6; size: NA
DNA: TGTGCCAGTACTTTACAGGGTGTGCGTGGCTACACCTTC; CDR3: CASTLQGVRGYTF; D: NA; J: TRBJ1-2; V: TRBV19; size: NA
DNA: TGCGCCAGCAGCCCGTACCGGGCAGGGAACACCGGGGAGCTGTTTTTT; CDR3: CASSPYRAGNTGELFF; D: NA; J: TRBJ2-2; V: TRBV4-3; size: NA
DNA: TGCGCCAGCAGCCAACAGGTCGGCAATCAGCCCCAGCATTTT; CDR3: CASSQQVGNQPQHF; D: NA; J: TRBJ1-5; V: TRBV4-1; size: NA
DNA: TGTGCCAGCAGCTTAGTAGAAGGGGGCGGGGGACAGAATAACAATGAGCAGTTCTTC; CDR3: CASSLVEGGGGQNNNEQFF; D: NA; J: TRBJ2-1; V: TRBV7-8; size: NA
DNA: TGTGCCTTCCCCCCCCAGGGAGAGAACACTGAAGCTTTCTTT; CDR3: CAFPPQGENTEAFF; D: NA; J: TRBJ1-1; V: TRBV30; size: NA
DNA: TGTGCCAGCAGCCGGGACAGGGGGCCCGATGAAAAACTGTTTTTT; CDR3: CASSRDRGPDEKLFF; D: TRBD1; J: TRBJ1-4; V: TRBV14; size: NA
DNA: TGTGCCAGCAGTTTATCGGGGGGGGAGGGCCTTAGGGAGCAGTACTTC; CDR3: CASSLSGGEGLREQYF; D: TRBD2; J: TRBJ2-7; V: TRBV27; size: few
DNA: TGTGCCAGCAGCCTGATCCGGGACAGCTACGAGCAGTACTTC; CDR3: CASSLIRDSYEQYF; D: TRBD1; J: TRBJ2-7; V: TRBV7-8; size: NA
DNA: TGTGCCAGCGGGACTAGCGGGAGGGCCGAGGACACAGATACGCAGTATTTT; CDR3: CASGTSGRAEDTDTQYF; D: TRBD2; J: TRBJ2-3; V: TRBV13; size: NA
DNA: TGTGCCAGCAGGCAGACAGGAAATGAAAAACTGTTTTTT; CDR3: CASRQTGNEKLFF; D: NA; J: TRBJ1-4; V: TRBV6-6; size: once
DNA: TGTGCCAGCAGCCGATACTGGCGGGAGAACGCAGATACGCAGTATTTT; CDR3: CASSRYWRENADTQYF; D: TRBD2; J: TRBJ2-3; V: TRBV5-4; size: NA
DNA: TGTGCCATCAGCAATGACAGGAACACCGGGGAGCTGTTTTTT; CDR3: CAISNDRNTGELFF; D: NA; J: TRBJ2-2; V: TRBV10-3; size: NA
DNA: TGCGCCAGCAGCCAGGGCGGGGGGTATCTAAAGGATACGCAGTATTTT; CDR3: CASSQGGGYLKDTQYF; D: TRBD2; J: TRBJ2-3; V: TRBV4-1; size: few
DNA: TGTGCCAGCAGCTCCTCGCCTCCTATGGGGACTGAAGCTTTCTTT; CDR3: CASSSSPPMGTEAFF; D: NA; J: TRBJ1-1; V: TRBV6-1; size: once
DNA: TGTGCCAGCACTCGGGCTAGGCAAGAGACCCAGTACTTC; CDR3: CASTRARQETQYF; D: NA; J: TRBJ2-5; V: TRBV7-2; size: NA
DNA: TGTGCCAGCACCGGAATTGTCCAGGACCATGAGCAGTTCTTC; CDR3: CASTGIVQDHEQFF; D: NA; J: TRBJ2-1; V: TRBV7-2; size: NA